This T cell receptor beta chain was identified in a study of cytomegalovirus exposure and HLA in healthy donors. Here immunoSEQ multiplex PCR was the method, and the copy in TCRdb shows in-frame clones only, minus some. The sample holds some 170,000 clones; just under 90% are singletons and the top ten take 1.4%. The CDR3 contains 13 residues. From germline, CDR1 is SGHDN and CDR2 FVKESK. The V end was cut by 2 bases, the J end by 6 bases, with 11 bases between. The gene calls are TRBV14 and TRBJ2-7; no clear D gene. The source of this sequence is a woman aged 25-40 years in good health and CMV-seronegative. Sequenced sample: PBMCs. The CDR3 loop is CASSQLSGVEQYF. Written as DNA, the CDR3 is TGTGCCAGCAGCCAACTGTCCGGAGTCGAGCAGTACTTC.